The 21 T cell receptor beta chains below come from one sample, sequenced in a study of metastatic and nonmetastatic thyroid tumors. TCRdb re-analyzed the PCR reads through MiXCR. Of about 14,000 clones detected, about 29% appear once; the ten largest clones hold 3.9%. The entire patient cohort was treatment-naive prior to thyroid surgery. Material for sequencing was blood. The receptor set was obtained from a female donor with papillary thyroid cancer or a benign thyroid nodule (not recorded which). Some clones in this sample may be carry-over from other donors' samples.

The chain couples TRBV6-1 to TRBJ1-2, with TRBD1 as a possible D gene (5 bases). The CDR3 totals 15 residues. Germline V gene sequence: CDR1 MNHNS, CDR2 SASEGT. The V end lost 3 bases, the J end lost 7 bases, and 18 bases lay between the germline ends. CDR3 residues: CASSDRAGFGGGYTF. In nucleotides, the CDR3 is TGTGCCAGCAGTGACAGGGCAGGGTTCGGTGGTGGCTACACCTTC.

This rearrangement joins TRBV6-5 to TRBJ2-7, with TRBD1 identical over 8 bases. Germline V CDR1 and CDR2: MNHEY, SVGAGI. There are 14 residues in the CDR3. J gave up 4 bases and V 3 bases, and 5 bases lay outside the gene matches. CDR3 region: CASSYSGGKYEQYF. CDR3 sequence (DNA): TGTGCCAGCAGTTATTCAGGGGGCAAGTACGAGCAGTACTTC.

The chain links TRBV6-2 or TRBV6-3 to TRBJ2-3; D is possibly TRBD2 (6 bases). The germline CDR1 and CDR2 sequences are MNHEY and SVGEGT. The CDR3 contains 14 residues. V gave up 3 bases and J gave up 7 bases, with 14 bases separating them. CDR3 DNA: TGTGCCAGCAGTTATCCCGGGAGAGACTATACGCAGTATTTT. Translated: CASSYPGRDYTQYF.

DNA of the CDR3: TGCGCCAGCAGCTTGCCGGCGGGAGTTCTGATTTATGAGCAGTTCTTC. This sequence encodes CASSLPAGVLIYEQFF. The chain is built from TRBV5-1 and TRBJ2-1; 7 bases are a match to TRBD2. After removal of 1 base from V and 8 bases from J, the junction contained 12 bases not matched to a gene. The CDR3 runs 16 residues. Germline V lookup: CDR1 SGHRS, CDR2 YFSETQ.

This clone has a count of ten or more. The chain joins TRBV4-1 to TRBJ1-3; D ambiguous. Germline V gene lookup returns CDR1 MGHRA and CDR2 YSYEKL. The CDR3 is 12 residues long. V was clipped by 1 base and J by 3 bases, with 1 base between them. CDR3 amino acids: CASSQGGNTIYF. CDR3 nucleotide sequence: TGCGCCAGCAGCCAAGGTGGAAACACCATATATTTT.

This clone has ten or more counts. Because the CDR3's place on the DNA is in doubt, the DNA is left out and the CDR3 is given as listed by TCRdb. The chain is built from TRBV2 and TRBJ1-4; TRBD1 is the table's D call, not checked against the DNA. Germline V gene data show CDR1 as SNHLY and CDR2 as FYNNEI. Termini included, the CDR3 measures 16 amino acids. The CDR3 reads CASSEVFGAGWEKLFF.

This clone is labeled as medium-sized. The chain is built from TRBV9 and TRBJ2-1, with TRBD2 as a possible D gene (6 bases). CDR1 is SGDLS, CDR2 YYNGEE, per germline. Trimming pared 2 bases from V and 0 bases from J, leaving 6 bases between. The CDR3 runs to 14 residues. This CDR3 is CASSVGGSYNEQFF. The CDR3 region has the DNA TGTGCCAGCAGCGTCGGGGGCTCCTACAATGAGCAGTTCTTC.

On this clone: A junction boundary mismatches the germline segment, possibly from a read error. The chain joins TRBV20-1 to TRBJ2-1; D remains ambiguous. The CDR3 runs 15 residues. In germline, CDR1 is DFQATT, CDR2 SNEGSKA (reference sequence). The CDR3 here is CSASRVAISYYEEFF. The DNA of the CDR3 is TGCAGTGCTAGTCGTGTTGCTATATCCTACTATGAGGAGTTCTTC.

DNA of the CDR3: TGCGCCAGCAGCCAAGAGAATTCTGGGGGGCTGGCTGGAAACACCATATATTTT. Translated: CASSQENSGGLAGNTIYF. V is TRBV4-1 and J is TRBJ1-3; a possible D gene is TRBD1 (6 bases). Germline V CDR1 and CDR2: MGHRA, YSYEKL. This CDR3 has 18 residues. Trimming took off 0 bases at V and 2 bases at J, with 17 bases between the two ends.

In this sample, this clone turned up many times. The chain carries TRBV29-1 and TRBJ1-3; possible D gene TRBD1, 5 bases. Between the trimmed V and J ends, which lost 4 bases and 0 bases, there was a span of 7 bases. CDR1 SQVTM and CDR2 ANQGSEA come from the germline V gene. There are 13 residues in the CDR3. This CDR3 is CSVGDPSGNTIYF. CDR3 nucleotides: TGCAGCGTTGGGGACCCCTCTGGAAACACCATATATTTT.

In this sample, this clone turned up many times. The chain joins TRBV4-1 to TRBJ2-1; D gene ambiguous. This CDR3 is 15 amino acids long. CDR1 and CDR2 from the germline V gene are MGHRA and YSYEKL. The V and J ends lost 0 bases and 0 bases respectively, with 6 bases between them. CDR3 nucleotides: TGCGCCAGCAGCCAAGATTTTAGCTCCTACAATGAGCAGTTCTTC. Amino acids: CASSQDFSSYNEQFF.

The chain employs TRBV28 and TRBJ2-7, with no clear D. The germline V gene has CDR1 MDHEN and CDR2 SYDVKM. This CDR3 has 12 residues. V lost 4 bases and J 7 bases, leaving 11 bases between the germline ends. CDR3 sequence (DNA): TGTGCCAGCAGTTCCCAGATGGGGGAGCAGTACTTC. Encoded protein: CASSSQMGEQYF.

This clone came up a few times. The chain has TRBV6-5 and TRBJ2-1; maybe TRBD2 (6 bases). The V end lost 2 bases, the J end lost 4 bases, and 12 bases lay between the germline ends. CDR1 is MNHEY and CDR2 is SVGAGI in the germline V gene. The CDR3 loop spans 15 amino acids. The CDR3 DNA reads TGTGCCAGCAGTTACGGGGCGGGAAATTACAATGAGCAGTTCTTC. This sequence encodes CASSYGAGNYNEQFF.

This sequence joins TRBV4-1 and TRBJ2-3; no clear D. CDR3 length: 13 amino acids. V lost 0 bases to trimming and J lost 11 bases, with 12 bases between them. Germline assignment: CDR1 MGHRA and CDR2 YSYEKL. The CDR3 coding sequence is TGCGCCAGCAGCCAAGAATTGGAATTCGAGCAGTATTTT. It encodes CASSQELEFEQYF.

The chain employs TRBV7-2 and TRBJ2-7, with TRBD2 matching over 11 bases. CDR1 SGHTA and CDR2 FQGNSA come from the germline V gene. The V gene end was trimmed by 5 bases and the J gene end by 3 bases; junction bases not matched to a gene: 3. The CDR3 has 14 amino acids. CDR3 sequence: CASSGTSGFYEQYF. The CDR3 DNA sequence: TGTGCCAGCAGCGGGACTAGCGGCTTCTACGAGCAGTACTTC.

This clone was seen ten or more times. The CDR3 sequence is CASSGNRQETQYF. DNA for the CDR3: TGTGCCAGCAGTGGTAACAGGCAAGAGACCCAGTACTTC. V usage is TRBV2 and J usage is TRBJ2-5; D might be TRBD1 (5 bases). Trimming cost V 4 bases and J 2 bases, with 8 bases left between them. There are 13 residues in the CDR3. Per germline, CDR1 SNHLY and CDR2 FYNNEI.

This clone is judged medium-sized. The chain uses TRBV12-3 or TRBV12-4 and TRBJ1-2; D is uncertain. The V gene lost 2 bases and the J gene lost 5 bases, with 6 bases spanning the gap. This CDR3 contains 12 residues. DNA for the CDR3: TGTGCCAGCAGTTTATGGCAATATGGCTACACCTTC. Protein product: CASSLWQYGYTF.

This clone is medium-sized (0.01 to 0.1%) within its sample. This chain joins TRBV6-4 and TRBJ2-3, with 8 bases lining up with TRBD2. The germline V gene encodes CDR1 MRHNA and CDR2 SNTAGT. This CDR3 spans 15 amino acids. With V trimmed by 4 bases and J by 4 bases, 7 bases remained unmatched. CDR3 nucleotide sequence: TGTGCCAGCAGTGCTAGCGGGTCCTGGGCAGATACGCAGTATTTT. It codes for CASSASGSWADTQYF.

The chain carries TRBV24-1 and TRBJ2-3; D is unclear. This CDR3 has 14 residues. V gave up 5 bases and J gave up 4 bases, with 12 bases separating them. CDR1 KGHDR and CDR2 SFDVKD come from the germline V gene. CDR3 sequence: CATSVVPAADTQYF. The CDR3, as DNA: TGTGCCACCAGTGTGGTCCCCGCGGCAGATACGCAGTATTTT.

The V gene is TRBV11-2, the J gene TRBJ2-1, with 8 positions matching TRBD2. The CDR3 has 16 residues. Looked up from germline, CDR1 is SGHAT and CDR2 is FQNNGV. Losses at the gene ends were 4 bases for V and 1 base for J; bases not matched to a gene: 6. DNA for the CDR3: TGTGCCAGCAGCTCCGGGTGCGGGGGGTCCTACAATGAGCAGTTCTTC. Protein product: CASSSGCGGSYNEQFF.

CDR3 nucleotides: TGTGCCAGCAGCGAGGGTGGTACAGATACGCAGTATTTT. Protein: CASSEGGTDTQYF. This chain links TRBV9 with TRBJ2-3; no reliable D call. V dropped 3 bases and J dropped 3 bases, with 8 bases sitting between them. The CDR3 runs to 13 residues. Germline lookup yields CDR1 SGDLS and CDR2 YYNGEE.